Below, 18 T cell receptor beta chains from the same sample are listed, as sequenced in a study of blood T cell repertoires in COVID-19. Sequencing used immunoSEQ multiplex PCR; TCRdb keeps in-frame clones, though not all of them. The top ten hold approximately 8.2% of the sample, which has 200,000 or so clones, 70% to 90% seen once. The source material was PBMCs or T cells enriched from blood (not recorded which). The receptors shown here come from a woman aged 18 to 35 who had recovered from COVID-19.

This chain connects TRBV11-2 to TRBJ1-2; D possibly corresponds to TRBD1 (5 bases). Between the trimmed V and J ends, which lost 1 base and 4 bases, there was a span of 19 bases. The CDR3 loop spans 17 amino acids. Germline assignment: CDR1 SGHAT and CDR2 FQNNGV. This CDR3 reads CASSLGFQTDQFYGYTF. The CDR3 nucleotides read TGTGCCAGCAGCTTAGGTTTTCAGACAGACCAATTCTATGGCTACACCTTC.

J is TRBJ1-6 and V is TRBV30, with a weak D call TRBD1 (6 bases). Deletions cut 2 bases from V and 8 bases from J, with 19 bases between. Germline V CDR1 and CDR2: GTSNPN, SVGIG (reference sequence). The CDR3 runs 16 residues. This chain's CDR3 is CAWSYLVRDNYSPLHF. DNA of the CDR3: TGTGCCTGGAGTTACCTAGTCCGGGACAATTATTCACCCCTCCACTTT.

The chain links TRBV10-2 to TRBJ2-7; TRBD2 matches 7 bases. CDR1 is WSHSY and CDR2 is SAAADI in the germline V gene. The ends lost 1 base at V and 1 base at J; junction bases unmatched: 13. The CDR3 spans 18 residues. Here the CDR3 reads CASSELRGKRGLSYEQYF. The DNA for the CDR3 is TGCGCCAGCAGTGAGTTGCGGGGAAAGCGGGGCCTTTCCTACGAGCAGTACTTC.

The chain joins TRBV29-1 to TRBJ2-5, with 14 bases that match TRBD2. This CDR3 has 19 residues. The germline CDR1 and CDR2 sequences are SQVTM and ANQGSEA. Trimming took 0 bases from V and 1 from J; bases not matched to a gene: 10. The CDR3 DNA reads as TGCAGCGTTGAAGATCAGGGACTAGCGGGGGTTGGACCCCAAGAGACCCAGTACTTC. Protein product: CSVEDQGLAGVGPQETQYF.

The J gene is TRBJ1-6, the V gene TRBV7-8; D not resolved. Germline CDR1 is SGHVS and CDR2 is FQNEAQ. V was pared by 1 base and J by 10 bases, with 11 bases between. The CDR3 length is 14 residues. The CDR3 DNA reads TGTGCCAGCAGCTTAGTAGCGGAGAGGTCACCCCTCCACTTT. Its protein product is CASSLVAERSPLHF. The whole variable domain, filled in from reference TRBV7-8 and TRBJ1-6, reads GAGVSQSPRYKVAKRGQDVALRCDPISGHVSLFWYQQALGQGPEFLTYFQNEAQLDKSGLPSDRFFAERPEGSVSTLKIQRTQQEDSAVYLCASSLVAERSPLHFGNGTRLTVT.

This chain connects TRBV24-1 to TRBJ2-5; 8 nucleotides line up with TRBD1. In germline, CDR1 is KGHDR, CDR2 SFDVKD. There are 15 residues in the CDR3. The V segment lost 4 bases and the J segment 4 bases; nucleotides outside the gene matches: 7. The CDR3 DNA follows: TGTGCCACCAGTGACTCGGGACAGGTTCGAGAGACCCAGTACTTC. Its translation is CATSDSGQVRETQYF.

Here the CDR3 reads CASSLGGFPSTDTQYF. CDR3 nucleotides: TGCGCCAGCAGCTTGGGAGGATTCCCTAGCACAGATACGCAGTATTTT. The J gene is TRBJ2-3, the V gene TRBV5-1; D remains unclear. Trimming left V 0 bases short and J 0 bases short, with 11 bases between. CDR3 size: 16 residues. Germline V gives CDR1 SGHRS, CDR2 YFSETQ. The full variable domain, its missing parts supplied by reference TRBV5-1 and TRBJ2-3, is KAGVTQTPRYLIKTRGQQVTLSCSPISGHRSVSWYQQTPGQGLQFLFEYFSETQRNKGNFPGRFSGRQFSNSRSEMNVSTLELGDSALYLCASSLGGFPSTDTQYFGPGTRLTVL.

The genes are TRBV6-5 and TRBJ1-1, with a possible D match to TRBD1 (5 bases). V lost 2 bases and J lost 11, with 12 bases in between. Germline CDR1 reads MNHEY; CDR2 reads SVGAGI. This CDR3 region has 12 residues. DNA of the CDR3: TGTGCCAGCAGTTACCAGGGTGGGCGGGCTTTCTTT. This gives the protein CASSYQGGRAFF.

The chain recombines TRBV6-1 with TRBJ2-7, with a possible D match to TRBD1 (5 bases). Deletions cut 3 bases from V and 0 bases from J, with 6 bases between. The CDR3 contains 13 residues. Looked up from germline, CDR1 is MNHNS and CDR2 is SASEGT. Here the CDR3 reads CASSETDSYEQYF. CDR3 DNA: TGTGCCAGCAGTGAGACAGACTCCTACGAGCAGTACTTC.

This rearrangement joins TRBV27 to TRBJ2-7; 8 nucleotides align to TRBD1. With 4 bases clipped from V and 2 bases from J, the junction kept 1 base outside the gene matches. CDR3 length equals 13 residues. Looked up from germline, CDR1 is MNHEY and CDR2 is SMNVEV (reference sequence). CDR3 amino acids: CASSSQGAYEQYF. DNA for the CDR3: TGTGCCAGCAGTTCACAGGGGGCCTACGAGCAGTACTTC.

The rearrangement uses TRBV5-1 and TRBJ1-1, with unresolved D. This CDR3 spans 14 amino acids. The germline V gene has CDR1 SGHRS and CDR2 YFSETQ. Deletions cut 0 bases from V and 7 bases from J, with 13 bases between. The CDR3 nucleotides are TGCGCCAGCAGCTTGGACGGGGTGAGGATTGAAGCTTTCTTT. Translation: CASSLDGVRIEAFF.

This clone was observed a single time. The chain joins TRBV5-1 to TRBJ2-1; 10 positions match TRBD1. V lost 2 bases to trimming and J lost 5 bases; unmatched junction nucleotides: 4. This CDR3 region has 15 residues. Germline V gene data show CDR1 as SGHRS and CDR2 as YFSETQ. The CDR3 sequence is CASSFRDRGNNEQFF. The CDR3 region has the DNA TGCGCCAGCAGCTTCCGGGACAGGGGTAACAATGAGCAGTTCTTC. The full variable domain, with the rest looked up from reference TRBV5-1 and TRBJ2-1, is KAGVTQTPRYLIKTRGQQVTLSCSPISGHRSVSWYQQTPGQGLQFLFEYFSETQRNKGNFPGRFSGRQFSNSRSEMNVSTLELGDSALYLCASSFRDRGNNEQFFGPGTRLTVL.

This clone was seen more than once but under ten times. The chain has TRBV6-5 and TRBJ1-6; D remains ambiguous. V gave up 7 bases and J gave up 8 bases, with 12 bases separating them. Germline CDR1 reads MNHEY; CDR2 reads SVGAGI. CDR3 length equals 13 residues. The CDR3 is CASKFRSHSPLHF. The CDR3 DNA reads as TGTGCCAGCAAGTTCAGGTCACATTCACCCCTCCACTTT.

This clone was seen only once. The rearrangement joins TRBV29-1 to TRBJ1-1; D gene unclear. The CDR3 is 13 amino acids. From germline, CDR1 is SQVTM and CDR2 ANQGSEA. V lost 2 bases and J lost 4, with 11 bases in between. The CDR3 region is CSVENGKGTEAFF. The DNA of the CDR3 is TGCAGCGTTGAAAACGGGAAGGGCACTGAAGCTTTCTTT. Full variable domain (remainder filled in from reference TRBV29-1 and TRBJ1-1): SAVISQKPSRDICQRGTSLTIQCQVDSQVTMMFWYRQQPGQSLTLIATANQGSEATYESGFVIDKFPISRPNLTFSTLTVSNMSPEDSSIYLCSVENGKGTEAFFGQGTRLTVV.

V and J are TRBV13 and TRBJ1-3, with D uncertain. This CDR3 spans 12 amino acids. Germline assignment: CDR1 PRHDT and CDR2 FYEKMQ (reference sequence). The ends were cut back, 5 bases at V and 8 bases at J, with 10 bases in the middle. The CDR3 nucleotides are TGTGCCAGCAGCGCCCCCCGCGACACCATATATTTT. Its protein product is CASSAPRDTIYF.

V and J are TRBV11-2 and TRBJ1-1; TRBD1 might be the D (6 bases). The CDR3 length is 12 residues. The germline V gene encodes CDR1 SGHAT and CDR2 FQNNGV. V lost 3 bases, J lost 9 bases, and 11 bases lay in between. CDR3 region: CASSLAGAKAFF. In nucleotides, the CDR3 is TGTGCCAGCAGCTTGGCAGGGGCGAAAGCTTTCTTT. The whole variable domain, filled in from reference TRBV11-2 and TRBJ1-1, reads EAGVAQSPRYKIIEKRQSVAFWCNPISGHATLYWYQQILGQGPKLLIQFQNNGVVDDSQLPKDRFSAERLKGVDSTLKIQPAKLEDSAVYLCASSLAGAKAFFGQGTRLTVV.

The gene calls are TRBV6-5 and TRBJ2-7; the match to TRBD1 covers 11 bases. This CDR3 has 15 residues. J lost 0 bases, V lost 6 bases, and 4 bases had no gene match. CDR1 MNHEY and CDR2 SVGAGI come from the germline V gene. DNA of the CDR3: TGTGCCAGCAGCCAGGGACAGGGGGGCTCCTACGAGCAGTACTTC. This codes for CASSQGQGGSYEQYF.

This clone was counted once. The rearrangement uses TRBV5-5 and TRBJ2-7; D might be TRBD1 (6 bases). The germline V and J ends were trimmed by 4 bases and 2 bases, with 10 bases remaining between them. The CDR3 covers 13 residues. Germline V gene lookup returns CDR1 SGHKS and CDR2 YYEKEE (reference sequence). CDR3 residues: CASSVTGPYEQYF. For the CDR3, the DNA is TGTGCCAGCAGCGTCACAGGGCCCTACGAGCAGTACTTC. The entire variable domain, with the rest obtained from reference TRBV5-5 and TRBJ2-7, is as follows: DAGVTQSPTHLIKTRGQQVTLRCSPISGHKSVSWYQQVLGQGPQFIFQYYEKEERGRGNFPDRFSARQFPNYSSELNVNALLLGDSALYLCASSVTGPYEQYFGPGTRLTVT.